Presented here are 29 T cell receptor beta chains from one specimen sequenced in a study of T-cell memory formation after mild COVID-19. TCRdb independently ran MiXCR on the 5' RACE reads; one entry per CDR3 protein. Here the sample spans fewer than 350,000 distinct CDR3 sequences, approximately 16% being singletons. The sequenced sample consisted of PBMCs or a T cell subset sorted from them (not recorded which). These receptors all stem from a man aged 18 to 29 who had mild COVID-19 (a few samples of this study predate the infection). Cell type and time point are not known.

This clonotype was seen repeatedly, ten times or more. The rearrangement links TRBV7-2 to TRBJ2-1; possible D gene TRBD1, 5 bases. With 0 bases removed from V and 0 bases from J, the gap between germline ends came to 12 bases. Germline V gene data show CDR1 as SGHTA and CDR2 as FQGNSA. The CDR3 extends over 17 amino acids. The CDR3 sequence is CASSLAGPVSSYNEQFF. CDR3 coding DNA: TGTGCCAGCAGCTTAGCGGGGCCGGTTAGCTCCTACAATGAGCAGTTCTTC.

This clonotype came up many times. The gene calls are TRBV7-9 and TRBJ1-3, with D tentatively TRBD1 (6 bases). The length of the CDR3 is 17 residues. Germline lookup yields CDR1 SEHNR and CDR2 FQNEAQ (reference sequence). Trimming left V 6 bases short and J 1 base short, with 19 bases between. The CDR3 spells CASRYNRDTSSGNTIYF. CDR3 DNA: TGTGCCAGCAGATATAACCGGGACACATCTTCTGGAAACACCATATATTTT.

This chain uses TRBV11-3 with TRBJ1-1; D may be TRBD1 (6 bases). Trimming took off 3 bases at V and 1 base at J, with 9 bases between the two ends. CDR3 length: 14 residues. Germline CDR1 and CDR2: SGHNT and YENEEA. The CDR3 spells CASSFRGSNTEAFF. CDR3 DNA: TGTGCCAGCAGCTTCAGGGGCTCGAACACTGAAGCTTTCTTT.

In this sample, this clonotype turned up a few times. This chain joins TRBV5-4 and TRBJ1-1, with D unclear. Germline CDR1 SGHNT, CDR2 YYREEE (reference sequence). The CDR3 covers 15 residues. Trimming removed 0 bases at V and 5 bases at J, with 14 bases between. CDR3 amino acids: CASSLVSSGRTEAFF. Here the CDR3 DNA reads TGTGCCAGCAGCTTGGTATCGTCGGGGAGGACTGAAGCTTTCTTT.

This clonotype has more than one count but fewer than ten. V is TRBV7-9 and J is TRBJ1-1; a possible D gene is TRBD1 (5 bases). The germline gives CDR1 SEHNR, CDR2 FQNEAQ (reference sequence). Trimming cost V 7 bases and J 1 base, with 25 bases left between them. The CDR3 has 18 amino acids. CDR3 amino acids: CASTRSRIGAPQNTEAFF. In nucleotides, the CDR3 is TGTGCCAGCACCCGCTCCCGGATAGGGGCGCCTCAGAACACTGAAGCTTTCTTT.

The chain carries TRBV5-5 and TRBJ1-2; no firm D call. The CDR3 length is 14 residues. The ends were cut back, 1 base at V and 3 bases at J, with 10 bases in the middle. Germline V gene sequence: CDR1 SGHKS, CDR2 YYEKEE (reference sequence). CDR3 DNA: TGTGCCAGCAGCTTGTGGGTTGGTGACTATGGCTACACCTTC. It yields the protein CASSLWVGDYGYTF.

This chain uses TRBV7-6 with TRBJ2-1, with D possibly being TRBD1 (6 bases). The CDR3 extends over 18 amino acids. Germline V gene lookup returns CDR1 SGHVS and CDR2 FNYEAQ. V was shortened by 4 bases and J by 4 bases, with 23 bases between the two germline ends. DNA of the CDR3: TGTGCCAGCAGCTCCCCGAGGGGGATAACAGAAGCTTACAATGAGCAGTTCTTC. Translating gives CASSSPRGITEAYNEQFF.

The chain couples TRBV6-2 or TRBV6-3 to TRBJ1-5, with a weak D call TRBD1 (5 bases). V was pared by 3 bases and J by 1 base, with 16 bases between. This CDR3 is 17 amino acids long. The germline V gene encodes CDR1 MNHEY and CDR2 SVGEGT. The CDR3 nucleotides are TGTGCCAGCAGTTATGGGGGGGACCTGTGGAGCAATCAGCCCCAGCATTTT. Encoded protein: CASSYGGDLWSNQPQHF.

This clonotype was counted between two and nine times. This chain uses TRBV28 with TRBJ2-7, with 7 bases aligning to TRBD2. CDR1 is MDHEN and CDR2 is SYDVKM in the germline V gene. The trim removed 7 bases at V and 1 base at J, leaving 7 bases unmatched. The length of the CDR3 is 14 residues. The CDR3 region is CASTDGTTSYEQYV. The CDR3 coding sequence is TGTGCCAGCACCGACGGGACTACTTCCTACGAGCAGTACGTC.

This clonotype is a singleton in its sample. This sequence joins TRBV20-1 and TRBJ2-5, with 10 bases matching TRBD2. The ends lost 7 bases at V and 5 bases at J; junction bases unmatched: 7. Germline V gives CDR1 DFQATT, CDR2 SNEGSKA (reference sequence). CDR3 length: 13 amino acids. Written as DNA, the CDR3 is TGCAGTGTTCAGCGGGGGGGCCGTGAGACCCAGTACTTC. It encodes CSVQRGGRETQYF.

The rearrangement uses TRBV2 and TRBJ2-5; unclear D gene. Germline CDR1 is SNHLY and CDR2 is FYNNEI. The CDR3 has 13 amino acids. Trimming stripped 1 base from V and 2 bases from J, with 5 bases between. The DNA for the CDR3 is TGTGCCAGCAGTGAAGAAAGACAAGAGACCCAGTACTTC. Protein sequence: CASSEERQETQYF. Complete variable domain (other parts from reference TRBV2 and TRBJ2-5): EPEVTQTPSHQVTQMGQEVILRCVPISNHLYFYWYRQILGQKVEFLVSFYNNEISEKSEIFDDQFSVERPDGSNFTLKIRSTKLEDSAMYFCASSEERQETQYFGPGTRLLVL.

V usage is TRBV25-1 and J usage is TRBJ2-1, with D unresolved. Germline V lookup: CDR1 MGHDK, CDR2 SYGVNS. The CDR3 loop spans 12 amino acids. V lost 3 bases and J lost 8, with 8 bases in between. In DNA, the CDR3 is TGTGCCAGCAGTGAGTCAACTCATGAGCAGTTCTTC. Its protein is CASSESTHEQFF.

This clonotype was seen only a few times. V is TRBV29-1 and J is TRBJ2-7; the D call may be TRBD1 or TRBD2 (7 bases each). V gave up 0 bases and J gave up 2 bases, with 14 bases separating them. In germline, CDR1 is SQVTM, CDR2 ANQGSEA. The CDR3 totals 15 residues. The CDR3 DNA follows: TGCAGCGTTGAAGATGGGGAGGGGGCGGCCTACGAGCAGTACTTC. Its protein is CSVEDGEGAAYEQYF.

V is TRBV5-1 and J is TRBJ1-1; 10 bases match TRBD1. Germline V lookup: CDR1 SGHRS, CDR2 YFSETQ. Trimming cost V 1 base and J 4 bases; bases outside gene matches: 4. The CDR3 totals 15 residues. This CDR3 is CASSLMTGGPTEAFF. CDR3 bases: TGCGCCAGCAGCTTGATGACAGGGGGCCCCACTGAAGCTTTCTTT.

This chain links TRBV12-3 or TRBV12-4 with TRBJ2-5; the match to TRBD1 covers 7 bases. The length of the CDR3 is 19 residues. The trim removed 1 base at V and 2 bases at J, leaving 16 bases unmatched. CDR3 residues: CASSLGRRGGLMPQETQYF. CDR3 bases: TGTGCCAGCAGTTTAGGGCGGCGAGGGGGCCTGATGCCTCAAGAGACCCAGTACTTC.

This chain uses TRBV18 with TRBJ2-7, with 9 positions matching TRBD1. J was trimmed by 10 bases and V by 4 bases; bases with no gene match: 2. The CDR3 length is 11 residues. The germline gives CDR1 KGHSH, CDR2 LQKENI. The CDR3 spells CASSRQGDQYF. The DNA of the CDR3 is TGTGCCAGCTCACGACAGGGGGATCAGTACTTC. Based on the CDR3 plus reference TRBV18 and TRBJ2-7, the full variable domain is NAGVMQNPRHLVRRRGQEARLRCSPMKGHSHVYWYRQLPEEGLKFMVYLQKENIIDESGMPKERFSAEFPKEGPSILRIQQVVRGDSAAYFCASSRQGDQYFGPGTRLTVT.

This clonotype has ten or more counts. This chain links TRBV7-8 with TRBJ2-7, with 10 bases aligning to TRBD2. V trimming: 2 bases; J trimming: 0 bases; junction bases outside the gene matches: 16. This CDR3 region has 20 residues. Germline loops: CDR1 SGHVS, CDR2 FQNEAQ. The CDR3: CASSLWPAGLAPERSYEQYV. The DNA of the CDR3 is TGTGCCAGCAGCTTATGGCCAGCGGGACTAGCGCCTGAACGCTCCTACGAGCAGTACGTC.

The CDR3 nucleotides read TGTGCCAGCAGTGAATTTGAGGGGCCCACAGATACGCAGTATTTT. It yields the protein CASSEFEGPTDTQYF. The chain recombines TRBV25-1 with TRBJ2-3; possibly TRBD1 or TRBD2 for D (5 bases each). Trimming left V 1 base short and J 2 bases short, with 10 bases between. CDR1 MGHDK and CDR2 SYGVNS come from the germline V gene. The CDR3 has 15 amino acids.

This chain uses TRBV13 with TRBJ2-5, with 13 nucleotides matching TRBD2. Germline CDR1 is PRHDT and CDR2 is FYEKMQ (reference sequence). The CDR3 extends over 14 amino acids. Trimming at V came to 6 bases and at J to 3 bases, leaving 1 base not matched to a gene. CDR3 DNA: TGTGCCAGCAGAACTAGCGGGGGGGAAGAGACCCAGTACTTC. Its protein product is CASRTSGGEETQYF.

This chain joins TRBV18 and TRBJ2-3, with 9 positions matching TRBD2. After removal of 4 bases from V and 2 bases from J, the junction contained 13 bases not matched to a gene. The CDR3 has 18 residues. Germline V gene sequence: CDR1 KGHSH, CDR2 LQKENI. The CDR3 region has the DNA TGTGCCAGCTCACAATACAAGGGACTAGCCGATGACACAGATACGCAGTATTTT. Translated, it gives CASSQYKGLADDTDTQYF. The complete variable domain, with remaining parts taken from reference TRBV18 and TRBJ2-3, reads NAGVMQNPRHLVRRRGQEARLRCSPMKGHSHVYWYRQLPEEGLKFMVYLQKENIIDESGMPKERFSAEFPKEGPSILRIQQVVRGDSAAYFCASSQYKGLADDTDTQYFGPGTRLTVL.

This clonotype appeared a few times. The chain is built from TRBV20-1 and TRBJ1-5; TRBD1 is a possible D gene (6 bases). Per germline, CDR1 DFQATT and CDR2 SNEGSKA (reference sequence). The CDR3 consists of 13 residues. Between the trimmed V and J ends, which lost 5 bases and 9 bases, there was a span of 17 bases. CDR3 region: CSAGGTRLGPQHF. In DNA, the CDR3 is TGCAGTGCTGGCGGGACAAGGTTAGGGCCCCAGCATTTT.

The rearrangement links TRBV12-3 or TRBV12-4 to TRBJ1-5, with 8 bases fitting TRBD1. The CDR3 consists of 14 residues. Trimming took 5 bases from V and 7 from J; bases not matched to a gene: 7. The CDR3 loop reads CASSIDRGGQPQHF. The CDR3 bases are TGTGCCAGCAGTATCGACAGGGGTGGGCAGCCCCAGCATTTT.

V and J are TRBV19 and TRBJ1-2, with 9 bases that match TRBD1. The CDR3 covers 13 residues. Germline V gene lookup returns CDR1 LNHDA and CDR2 SQIVND (reference sequence). V dropped 6 bases and J dropped 7; count of bases not matched to a gene: 6. CDR3 sequence (DNA): TGTGCCAGTAGGGGACAGGGTTTGGGTGGCTACACCTTC. This codes for CASRGQGLGGYTF.

This clonotype has at least ten counts. The V gene is TRBV20-1, the J gene TRBJ2-4, with D tentatively TRBD1 or TRBD2 (5 bases each). Germline-derived CDR1 and CDR2 are DFQATT and SNEGSKA (reference sequence). Trimming removed 5 bases from V and 2 bases from J, with 16 bases in between. The length of the CDR3 is 15 residues. CDR3: CSAAIPGRTKNIQYF. The CDR3, as DNA: TGCAGTGCTGCAATTCCGGGGCGAACCAAAAACATTCAGTACTTC.

This clonotype was detected a few times. The gene calls are TRBV20-1 and TRBJ2-4; D gene ambiguous. Germline loops: CDR1 DFQATT, CDR2 SNEGSKA (reference sequence). Trimming pared 1 base from V and 0 bases from J, leaving 4 bases between. The CDR3 is made up of 13 amino acids. The CDR3 DNA is TGCAGTGCTAGAGCCCTAGCCAAAAACATTCAGTACTTC. Amino acid sequence: CSARALAKNIQYF.

This clonotype appeared a few times. This chain links TRBV19 with TRBJ2-1, with D unclear. The length of the CDR3 is 14 residues. The germline CDR1 and CDR2 sequences are LNHDA and SQIVND (reference sequence). Trimming left V 9 bases short and J 2 bases short, with 14 bases between. CDR3 region: CARRYWGPYNEQFF. The CDR3 bases are TGTGCCAGGCGCTACTGGGGTCCCTACAATGAGCAGTTCTTC. Combining the CDR3 with reference TRBV19 and TRBJ2-1 gives the whole variable domain DGGITQSPKYLFRKEGQNVTLSCEQNLNHDAMYWYRQDPGQGLRLIYYSQIVNDFQKGDIAEGYSVSREKKESFPLTVTSAQKNPTAFYLCARRYWGPYNEQFFGPGTRLTVL.

The genes are TRBV4-1 and TRBJ1-1, with no clear D. The V gene's germline CDR1 is MGHRA and CDR2 YSYEKL. The CDR3 covers 13 residues. The V end was cut by 1 base, the J end by 3 bases, with 6 bases between. CDR3 region: CASSQVPYTEAFF. The CDR3 region has the DNA TGCGCCAGCAGCCAAGTACCGTACACTGAAGCTTTCTTT.

This clonotype has ten or more counts. This chain joins TRBV20-1 and TRBJ2-1; D remains ambiguous. Germline CDR1 is DFQATT and CDR2 is SNEGSKA (reference sequence). Trimming pared 3 bases from V and 2 bases from J, leaving 8 bases between. This CDR3 has 13 residues. The CDR3 region has the DNA TGCAGTGCTAGTTCCGCCGCCTACAATGAGCAGTTCTTC. Protein sequence: CSASSAAYNEQFF.

This clonotype was found many times. The rearrangement uses TRBV6-2 or TRBV6-3 and TRBJ1-1; D gene ambiguous. This CDR3 is 15 amino acids long. Germline loops: CDR1 MNHEY, CDR2 SVGEGT. Deletions cut 8 bases from V and 1 base from J, with 17 bases between. Here the CDR3 DNA reads TGTGCCAGCGTTGAGCAGAGCTCATGGAACACTGAAGCTTTCTTT. It specifies CASVEQSSWNTEAFF.